A selection of T cell receptor beta chains follows, all from one sample in a study of blood T cell repertoires in COVID-19. Profiling relied on immunoSEQ multiplex PCR, and the TCRdb table lists in-frame clones only, not all of them. The sample includes 150,000 or so clones, 75% to 90% of them seen just once. Material for sequencing was peripheral blood. These receptors came from a man aged 80 or over with acute or convalescent COVID-19. Both conserved end residues are part of each CDR3. The order of the fields is CDR3 DNA, CDR3 protein, clone size, D gene, V gene, J gene. D genes are given only for firm matches. Rows may omit the clone size; those that give it use once, few, many or a size class.

DNA: TGTGCCTGGAGTGTTTTAGACAGGACATACGAGCAGTACTTC; CDR3: CAWSVLDRTYEQYF; size: -; D: -; V: TRBV30; J: TRBJ2-7
DNA: TGTGCCAGTAGTATAGATTCCCCTACGTCCTTCCTGGGCAACGCTTTCTTT; CDR3: CASSIDSPTSFLGNAFF; size: once; D: -; V: TRBV19; J: TRBJ1-1
DNA: TGTGCCATCCACCGGACAGTTAGCAATCAGCCCCAGCATTTT; CDR3: CAIHRTVSNQPQHF; size: -; D: -; V: TRBV28; J: TRBJ1-5
DNA: TGTGCCAGCAGGCCGGCCGGGACAGGGGGTGAAAAACTGTTTTTT; CDR3: CASRPAGTGGEKLFF; size: once; D: TRBD1; V: TRBV28; J: TRBJ1-4
DNA: TGTGCCAGCAGTTTATCTATACGGATAGGGGCCTACAATGAGCAGTTCTTC; CDR3: CASSLSIRIGAYNEQFF; size: -; D: -; V: TRBV27; J: TRBJ2-1
DNA: TGTGCCAGCAGAGGACAGGGTGGGACCTACGAGCAGTACTTC; CDR3: CASRGQGGTYEQYF; size: -; D: TRBD1; V: TRBV6-5; J: TRBJ2-7
DNA: TGTGCCAGCAGTGACCGACAGGTTAGGCAGTTCTTC; CDR3: CASSDRQVRQFF; size: -; D: -; V: TRBV25-1; J: TRBJ2-1
DNA: TGCGCCAGCAGTCGGACTAGCGGGGTGACGTCTAGCACAGATACGCAGTATTTT; CDR3: CASSRTSGVTSSTDTQYF; size: -; D: TRBD2; V: TRBV4-1; J: TRBJ2-3
DNA: TGTGCCAGTAGTATGGGAGGGGCCTCTCCAACCTACGAGCAGTACTTC; CDR3: CASSMGGASPTYEQYF; size: -; D: TRBD2; V: TRBV19; J: TRBJ2-7
DNA: TGTGCCAGCTCACCAGGCTTTCCCGGAAACACCATATATTTT; CDR3: CASSPGFPGNTIYF; size: once; D: -; V: TRBV18; J: TRBJ1-3
DNA: TGCGCCAGCAGCTTGGCGAATGGAGGGCAAGAGACCCAGTACTTC; CDR3: CASSLANGGQETQYF; size: -; D: -; V: TRBV5-1; J: TRBJ2-5
DNA: TGTGCCAGCAGCTTTAGGGGAGAGACCCAGTACTTC; CDR3: CASSFRGETQYF; size: -; D: -; V: TRBV7-2; J: TRBJ2-5
DNA: TGCGCCAGCAGCTTGGGCCCAGCGAGCTCCTACAATGAGCAGTTCTTC; CDR3: CASSLGPASSYNEQFF; size: -; D: -; V: TRBV5-1; J: TRBJ2-1
DNA: TGCGCCAGCAGCCGGGGGACGCCCACTGAAGCTTTCTTT; CDR3: CASSRGTPTEAFF; size: -; D: -; V: TRBV5-1; J: TRBJ1-1
DNA: TGTGCCAGCAGCGTAGCCGGGGACAGGGGGGTAGGGAACACTGAAGCTTTCTTT; CDR3: CASSVAGDRGVGNTEAFF; size: -; D: TRBD1; V: TRBV9; J: TRBJ1-1
DNA: TGTGCCAGCAGCTTAAGTAACAGGGGAGACGAGCAGTACTTC; CDR3: CASSLSNRGDEQYF; size: -; D: TRBD1; V: TRBV27; J: TRBJ2-7
DNA: TGTGCCAGCAGGGGCCTCGGGACAGGGTTTGAAAAACTGTTTTTT; CDR3: CASRGLGTGFEKLFF; size: -; D: TRBD1; V: TRBV28; J: TRBJ1-4
DNA: TGCGCCAGCAGCCAAGATGTTTCGGGGGGGGCAACTAATGAAAAACTGTTTTTT; CDR3: CASSQDVSGGATNEKLFF; size: -; D: -; V: TRBV4-1; J: TRBJ1-4
DNA: TGCAGCGTCCAGACAGGGGTTAGCAATCAGCCCCAGCATTTT; CDR3: CSVQTGVSNQPQHF; size: -; D: TRBD1; V: TRBV29-1; J: TRBJ1-5
DNA: TGCGCCAGCACTGGGGCCATGAACACTGAAGCTTTCTTT; CDR3: CASTGAMNTEAFF; size: -; D: -; V: TRBV5-1; J: TRBJ1-1
DNA: TGCGCCAGCAGCCAAGATCGAGACAGGGTTTATGGCTACACCTTC; CDR3: CASSQDRDRVYGYTF; size: -; D: TRBD1; V: TRBV4-1; J: TRBJ1-2
DNA: TGTGCCAGCAGAGAGCAGGGTGCTGGAAACACCATATATTTT; CDR3: CASREQGAGNTIYF; size: -; D: -; V: TRBV6-5; J: TRBJ1-3
DNA: TGTGCCAGCAACCCGGACACTCTCTACAATGAGCAGTTCTTC; CDR3: CASNPDTLYNEQFF; size: -; D: -; V: TRBV6-5; J: TRBJ2-1
DNA: TGCGCCAGCAGCCATCTATCCGCTGGCGGGAATTCACCCCTCCACTTT; CDR3: CASSHLSAGGNSPLHF; size: once; D: -; V: TRBV4-1; J: TRBJ1-6
DNA: TGTGCCAGCAGCTTAAGGGACTTTAACACAGATACGCAGTATTTT; CDR3: CASSLRDFNTDTQYF; size: few; D: -; V: TRBV7-8; J: TRBJ2-3
DNA: TGTGCCAGCAGTTTAGGGACAACCAATACGCAGTATTTT; CDR3: CASSLGTTNTQYF; size: -; D: -; V: TRBV12-3/TRBV12-4; J: TRBJ2-3
DNA: TGTGCCAGCAGCCAAGAAAGCCAGGGGAACACTGAAGCTTTCTTT; CDR3: CASSQESQGNTEAFF; size: -; D: -; V: TRBV3-1/TRBV3-2; J: TRBJ1-1
DNA: TGCACCAGCAGCCAAGAAGTGGGGAGGTGGAACACTGAAGCTTTCTTT; CDR3: CTSSQEVGRWNTEAFF; size: few; D: -; V: TRBV1; J: TRBJ1-1
DNA: TGTGCCAGCAGCTTAGCGCATTTCTCCAGAAAGGACTTGAATGAGCAGTTCTTC; CDR3: CASSLAHFSRKDLNEQFF; size: -; D: -; V: TRBV7-9; J: TRBJ2-1
DNA: TGTGCCAGTAGTCCGAATGGACAAACCACGGCAGAGACCCAGTACTTC; CDR3: CASSPNGQTTAETQYF; size: -; D: -; V: TRBV19; J: TRBJ2-5
DNA: TGCGCCAGCAGCTTGGAACTTGGGGCCAACGTCCTGACTTTC; CDR3: CASSLELGANVLTF; size: -; D: -; V: TRBV5-1; J: TRBJ2-6
DNA: TGTGCCAGCAGTCCTCGGCGGCTTGAGCAGTTCTTC; CDR3: CASSPRRLEQFF; size: -; D: -; V: TRBV28; J: TRBJ2-1
DNA: TGCGCCAGCAGCTTCCGAAGCGGATACGAGCAGTACTTC; CDR3: CASSFRSGYEQYF; size: -; D: -; V: TRBV5-1; J: TRBJ2-7
DNA: TGTGCCAGCAGCCAAGGGGGTTTGGCAGGGGGAACCGGGGAGCTGTTTTTT; CDR3: CASSQGGLAGGTGELFF; size: -; D: TRBD1; V: TRBV5-4; J: TRBJ2-2
DNA: TGTGCCAGCAGCCAAGTACCCCTAGCGGGAGGCGGTGAGCTGTTTTTT; CDR3: CASSQVPLAGGGELFF; size: -; D: TRBD2; V: TRBV3-1/TRBV3-2; J: TRBJ2-2
DNA: TGTGCCAGCAGCTTATACAGGGGTGAGCCCCAGCATTTT; CDR3: CASSLYRGEPQHF; size: -; D: TRBD1; V: TRBV11-2; J: TRBJ1-5
DNA: TGTGCCAGCAGTTTTTCGCGGGGGCCCTACGAGCAGTACTTC; CDR3: CASSFSRGPYEQYF; size: -; D: -; V: TRBV27; J: TRBJ2-7
DNA: TGTGCCAGCAGCAACGGACAGGGCAGCGGGACCCAGTACTTC; CDR3: CASSNGQGSGTQYF; size: -; D: TRBD1; V: TRBV13; J: TRBJ2-5